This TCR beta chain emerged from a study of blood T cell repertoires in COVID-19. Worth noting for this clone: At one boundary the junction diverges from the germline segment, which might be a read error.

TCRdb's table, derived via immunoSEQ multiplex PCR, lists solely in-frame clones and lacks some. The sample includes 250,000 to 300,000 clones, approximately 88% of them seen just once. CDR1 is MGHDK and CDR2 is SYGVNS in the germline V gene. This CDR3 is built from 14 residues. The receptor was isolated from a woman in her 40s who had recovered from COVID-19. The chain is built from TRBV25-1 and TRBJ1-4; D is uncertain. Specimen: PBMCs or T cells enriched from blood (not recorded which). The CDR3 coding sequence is TGTGCCAGCAGTGACCCGGGATCTAAGGAAAAACTGTTTTTT. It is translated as CASSDPGSKEKLFF.